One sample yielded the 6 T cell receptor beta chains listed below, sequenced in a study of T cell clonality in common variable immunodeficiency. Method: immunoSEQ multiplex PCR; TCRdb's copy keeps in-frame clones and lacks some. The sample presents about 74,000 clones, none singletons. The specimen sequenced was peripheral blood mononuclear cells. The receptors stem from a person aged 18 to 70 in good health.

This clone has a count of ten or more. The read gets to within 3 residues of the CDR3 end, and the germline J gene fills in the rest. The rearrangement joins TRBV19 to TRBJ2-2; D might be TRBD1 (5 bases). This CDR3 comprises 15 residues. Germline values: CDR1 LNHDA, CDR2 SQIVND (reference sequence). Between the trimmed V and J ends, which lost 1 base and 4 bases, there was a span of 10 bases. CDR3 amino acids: CASSIAQGFTGELFF. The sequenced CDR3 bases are TGTGCCAGTAGTATAGCGCAGGGATTCACCGGGGAG.

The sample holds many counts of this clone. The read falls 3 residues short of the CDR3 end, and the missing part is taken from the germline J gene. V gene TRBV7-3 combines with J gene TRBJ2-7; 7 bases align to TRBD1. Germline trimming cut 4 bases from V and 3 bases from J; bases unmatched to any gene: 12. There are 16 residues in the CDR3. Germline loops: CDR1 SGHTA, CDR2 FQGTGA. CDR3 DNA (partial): TGTGCCAGCAGCTCCTCCGGACAGGTGATTAACTACGAG. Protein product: CASSSSGQVINYE. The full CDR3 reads CASSSSGQVINYEQYF.

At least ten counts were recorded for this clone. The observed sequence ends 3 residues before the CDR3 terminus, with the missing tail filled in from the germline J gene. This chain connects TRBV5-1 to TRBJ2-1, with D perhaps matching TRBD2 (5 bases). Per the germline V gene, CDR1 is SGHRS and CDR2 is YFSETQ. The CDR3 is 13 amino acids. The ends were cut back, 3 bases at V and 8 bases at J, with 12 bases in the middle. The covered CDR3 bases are TGCGCCAGCAGCTGGCTCGAGGGCTATGAG. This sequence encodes CASSWLEGYE. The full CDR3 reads CASSWLEGYEQFF.

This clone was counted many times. CDR3 loop: CSAAGVPGNQPQHF. The covered CDR3 bases are TGCAGTGCAGCAGGGGTTCCGGGCAATCAGCCC. The gene calls are TRBV20-1 and TRBJ1-5; a possible D gene is TRBD1 (6 bases). The read stops 3 residues short of the end of the CDR3; the missing end is completed from the germline J gene. The ends were cut back, 6 bases at V and 2 bases at J, with 14 bases in the middle. The CDR3 is made up of 14 amino acids. Germline V gene lookup returns CDR1 DFQATT and CDR2 SNEGSKA (reference sequence).

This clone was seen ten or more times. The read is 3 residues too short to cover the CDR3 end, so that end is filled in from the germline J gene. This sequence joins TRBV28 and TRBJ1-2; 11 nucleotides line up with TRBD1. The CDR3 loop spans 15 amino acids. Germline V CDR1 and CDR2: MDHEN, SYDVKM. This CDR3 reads CASSTTGTGGWGYTF. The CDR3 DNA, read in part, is TGTGCCAGCAGTACCACCGGGACAGGGGGGTGGGGC.

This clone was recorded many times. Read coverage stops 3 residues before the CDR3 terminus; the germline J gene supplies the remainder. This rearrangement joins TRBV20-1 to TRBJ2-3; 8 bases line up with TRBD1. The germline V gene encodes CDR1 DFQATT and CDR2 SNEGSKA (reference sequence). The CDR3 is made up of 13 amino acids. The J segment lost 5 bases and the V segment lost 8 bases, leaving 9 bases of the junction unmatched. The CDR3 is CSSHRGRIDTQYF. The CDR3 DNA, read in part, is TGCAGTTCACACAGGGGGAGGATAGATACG.